The 5 T cell receptor beta chains listed next were all sequenced from one sample in a study of T cell responses to AZD1222 COVID-19 vaccine. Clones were read by immunoSEQ multiplex PCR, and TCRdb kept only the in-frame ones, dropping some. The sample includes under 150,000 clones, around 92% seen only once; the top ten take 2.5% to 3%. This specimen was peripheral blood, taken on day 0 of AZD1222 vaccination. The origin of the receptors is an adult in good health.

The chain is built from TRBV15 and TRBJ1-3; possible D gene TRBD1, 5 bases. Trimming cost V 0 bases and J 4 bases, with 7 bases left between them. This CDR3 has 14 residues. Looked up from germline, CDR1 is LNHNV and CDR2 is YYDKDF (reference sequence). CDR3 region: CATSRDRVGNTIYF. As DNA, the CDR3 is TGTGCCACCAGCAGAGACAGGGTCGGAAACACCATATATTTT. Combining the CDR3 with reference TRBV15 and TRBJ1-3 gives the whole variable domain DAMVIQNPRYQVTQFGKPVTLSCSQTLNHNVMYWYQQKSSQAPKLLFHYYDKDFNNEADTPDNFQSRRPNTSFCFLDIRSPGLGDTAMYLCATSRDRVGNTIYFGEGSWLTVV.

This chain connects TRBV2 to TRBJ1-1, with 7 bases that match TRBD1. V dropped 7 bases and J dropped 2; count of bases not matched to a gene: 7. The CDR3 spans 14 residues. Germline CDR1 SNHLY, CDR2 FYNNEI. CDR3 nucleotides: TGTGCCAGCACTCGGACAGGTGCTAACACTGAAGCTTTCTTT. It specifies CASTRTGANTEAFF.

The chain combines TRBV28 with TRBJ2-7; 7 nucleotides line up with TRBD1. The V and J ends lost 2 bases and 2 bases, in that order; junction bases with no gene match: 6. Looked up from germline, CDR1 is MDHEN and CDR2 is SYDVKM. The CDR3 contains 15 residues. CDR3 loop: CASSLRGLTAYEQYF. DNA for the CDR3: TGTGCCAGCAGTTTAAGGGGGCTAACAGCCTACGAGCAGTACTTC.

V usage is TRBV9 and J usage is TRBJ2-2; D is possibly TRBD2 (6 bases). Germline CDR1 and CDR2: SGDLS and YYNGEE. The V gene lost 5 bases and the J gene lost 7 bases, with 9 bases spanning the gap. The CDR3 has 12 residues. CDR3 residues: CASRHSGGELFF. The CDR3 bases are TGTGCCAGCAGGCATAGCGGCGGGGAGCTGTTTTTT.

J is TRBJ2-7 and V is TRBV6-6; the D gene could be TRBD1 or TRBD2 (5 bases each). The germline V gene has CDR1 MNHNY and CDR2 SVGAGI (reference sequence). This CDR3 region has 18 residues. The germline V and J ends were trimmed by 5 bases and 2 bases, with 25 bases remaining between them. The CDR3 nucleotides are TGTGCCAGCAGTCAACCGTGGGACGCCGGGCAGCTCACCTACGAGCAGTACTTC. The encoded protein is CASSQPWDAGQLTYEQYF.